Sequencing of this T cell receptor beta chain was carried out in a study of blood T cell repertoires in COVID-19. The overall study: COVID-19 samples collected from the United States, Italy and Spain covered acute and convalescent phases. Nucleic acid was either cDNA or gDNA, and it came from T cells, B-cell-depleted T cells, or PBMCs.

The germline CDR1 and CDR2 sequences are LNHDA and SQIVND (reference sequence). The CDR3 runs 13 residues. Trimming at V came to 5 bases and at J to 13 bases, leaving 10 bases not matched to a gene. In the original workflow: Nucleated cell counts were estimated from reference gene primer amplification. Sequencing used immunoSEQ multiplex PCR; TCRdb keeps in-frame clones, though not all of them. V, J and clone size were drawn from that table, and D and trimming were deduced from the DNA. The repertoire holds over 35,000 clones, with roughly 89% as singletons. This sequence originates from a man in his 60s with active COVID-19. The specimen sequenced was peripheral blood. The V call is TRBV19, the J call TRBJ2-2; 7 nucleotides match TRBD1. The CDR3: CASSPRGQGGLFF. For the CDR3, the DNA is TGTGCCAGTAGTCCTAGGGGGCAAGGTGGGCTGTTTTTT.